Below, 24 T cell receptor beta chains from the same sample are listed, as sequenced in a study of relationships among human T cell subsets. Semiquantitative ARM-PCR amplified T cell receptor alpha and beta CDR3 regions from mRNA. Exponential amplification used communal superprimers after tagged nested gene-specific primers in ARM-PCR. TCRdb analysed the multiplex PCR reads with MiXCR anew, one entry per CDR3 protein. This sample has under 15,000 distinct CDR3 sequences; 60% occur once, and the top ten carry roughly 2%. CD4+CD25+ regulatory T cells came from anti-CD25 bead selection of positively selected CD4+ cells. Sequencing was done on a sample of Tregs sorted from blood. The receptors were sampled from a man aged 35 to 55 in good health.

This clonotype was observed a handful of times. The junction departs from the called germline gene at one end, perhaps through a read error. The genes are TRBV7-8 and TRBJ1-5, with D possibly matching TRBD1 (6 bases). CDR3 length equals 18 residues. CDR1 and CDR2 from the germline V gene are SGHVS and FQNEAQ. The CDR3 coding sequence is TGTGCCGGCAGCTCACTACCGCCGGGACATGGAGTCTATCAGCCCCAGCATTTT. Protein sequence: CAGSSLPPGHGVYQPQHF.

The J gene is TRBJ2-7, the V gene TRBV11-2; no clear D gene. The CDR3 has 13 residues. The V end lost 4 bases, the J end lost 6 bases, and 13 bases lay between the germline ends. CDR1 is SGHAT and CDR2 is FQNNGV in the germline V gene. In DNA, the CDR3 is TGTGCCAGCAGCTCCCAACCAACTGGCGAGCAGTACTTC. It codes for CASSSQPTGEQYF.

The rearrangement joins TRBV10-3 to TRBJ2-3; possibly TRBD1 for D (7 bases). The germline V gene encodes CDR1 ENHRY and CDR2 SYGVKD. Trimming pared 10 bases from V and 0 bases from J, leaving 17 bases between. The CDR3 consists of 15 residues. CDR3 protein: CATLDPGGSTDTQYF. The CDR3 DNA is TGTGCCACGCTCGACCCAGGGGGGAGCACAGATACGCAGTATTTT.

The chain recombines TRBV11-2 with TRBJ1-6, with unresolved D. Germline values: CDR1 SGHAT, CDR2 FQNNGV. The CDR3 extends over 14 amino acids. Trimming took 2 bases from V and 6 from J, leaving 8 bases between them. The CDR3 sequence: CASSLNPGNSPLHF. CDR3 coding DNA: TGTGCCAGCAGCTTAAACCCTGGTAATTCACCCCTCCACTTT.

This chain uses TRBV28 with TRBJ2-1; D is undetermined. Germline V CDR1 and CDR2: MDHEN, SYDVKM. V was trimmed by 6 bases and J by 7 bases, leaving 10 bases between them. The CDR3 runs to 12 residues. CDR3 amino acids: CASRLSWNEQFF. The CDR3 nucleotides are TGTGCCAGCAGATTGAGCTGGAATGAGCAGTTCTTC.

V gene TRBV13 combines with J gene TRBJ1-3; 8 bases line up with TRBD1. This CDR3 contains 16 residues. V shed 2 bases and J 0 bases; nucleotides not matched to a gene: 3. Germline lookup yields CDR1 PRHDT and CDR2 FYEKMQ (reference sequence). In nucleotides, the CDR3 is TGTGCCAGCAGCTTAAGGACAGGGAGCTCTGGAAACACCATATATTTT. It yields the protein CASSLRTGSSGNTIYF.

The chain carries TRBV7-9 and TRBJ2-5; 9 nucleotides agree with TRBD2. From germline, CDR1 is SEHNR and CDR2 FQNEAQ (reference sequence). The CDR3 extends over 14 amino acids. The J segment lost 5 bases and the V segment lost 5 bases, leaving 6 bases of the junction unmatched. The CDR3 DNA is TGTGCCAGCAGCGCACGGACTAGCGCGGAGACCCAGTACTTC. This encodes CASSARTSAETQYF.

V is TRBV28 and J is TRBJ2-7, with D perhaps matching TRBD2 (6 bases). TRBJ2-1 explains the end of the DNA better; the J call may be wrong. Germline CDR1 and CDR2: MDHEN and SYDVKM. The CDR3 length is 17 residues. CDR3 sequence (DNA): TGTGCCAGCAGTTTCCTCGGGGACTTCAGCTCCTACAATGAGCAGTTCTTC. Translating gives CASSFLGDFSSYNEQFF.

The chain couples TRBV19 to TRBJ2-1, with 7 bases that match TRBD2. This CDR3 region has 15 residues. Germline V gene sequence: CDR1 LNHDA, CDR2 SQIVND (reference sequence). J lost 4 bases, V lost 5 bases, and 8 bases had no gene match. Here the CDR3 reads CASSPQTGRYNEQFF. The CDR3 coding sequence is TGTGCCAGTAGTCCCCAGACCGGGAGGTACAATGAGCAGTTCTTC.

There are a few counts of this clonotype. The chain carries TRBV10-1 and TRBJ2-1; TRBD1 matches at 8 bases. Trimming took 3 bases from V and 6 from J; bases not matched to a gene: 10. Germline V gene lookup returns CDR1 WNHNN and CDR2 SYGVQD (reference sequence). CDR3 length: 16 amino acids. CDR3 DNA sequence: TGCGCCAGCAGTGAAGGCAGGGGGCAAAGGGGCAATGAGCAGTTCTTC. It is translated as CASSEGRGQRGNEQFF.

This chain uses TRBV6-5 with TRBJ2-1; TRBD2 matches 7 bases. CDR1 and CDR2 from the germline V gene are MNHEY and SVGAGI. The V gene end was trimmed by 5 bases and the J gene end by 7 bases; junction bases not matched to a gene: 11. The CDR3 spans 15 residues. CDR3 amino acids: CASSTPRRELNEQFF. In nucleotides, the CDR3 is TGTGCCAGCAGTACCCCTAGGCGGGAGCTGAATGAGCAGTTCTTC.

The rearrangement joins TRBV11-2 to TRBJ2-7; D is possibly TRBD2 (6 bases). The V and J ends lost 4 bases and 2 bases respectively, with 18 bases between them. The germline CDR1 and CDR2 sequences are SGHAT and FQNNGV. The CDR3 is made up of 16 amino acids. CDR3 in DNA: TGTGCCAGCAGCTCCCTCCGGGGGACGGAGGCCTACGAGCAGTACTTC. As protein: CASSSLRGTEAYEQYF.

This clonotype appeared a few times. J is TRBJ2-3 and V is TRBV10-3, with 8 bases that match TRBD2. V was pared by 9 bases and J by 4 bases, with 9 bases of the junction left unmatched. This CDR3 has 14 residues. Germline V gives CDR1 ENHRY, CDR2 SYGVKD. The DNA for the CDR3 is TGTGCCATTGCAGGACTAGCCGGCGCAGATACGCAGTATTTT. It translates to CAIAGLAGADTQYF.

The table lists this clonotype with a few counts. The V and J genes are TRBV2 and TRBJ2-4; D is ambiguous. V shed 3 bases and J shed 0 bases, with 9 bases lying between them. The CDR3 length is 15 residues. Germline V gene lookup returns CDR1 SNHLY and CDR2 FYNNEI. In nucleotides, the CDR3 is TGTGCCAGCAGTGATTGGGCTCCAGCCAAAAACATTCAGTACTTC. It translates to CASSDWAPAKNIQYF.

The chain couples TRBV27 to TRBJ2-3, with D unresolved. CDR1 and CDR2 (germline): MNHEY, SMNVEV (reference sequence). Trimming removed 2 bases from V and 1 base from J, with 10 bases in between. The CDR3 contains 15 residues. DNA for the CDR3: TGTGCCAGCAGTTTACCAGTTTTGGGCACAGATACGCAGTATTTT. It codes for CASSLPVLGTDTQYF.

This clonotype was picked up one time. This chain uses TRBV28 with TRBJ2-1; D might be TRBD1 or TRBD2, each matching 5 bases. Per germline, CDR1 MDHEN and CDR2 SYDVKM. The CDR3 is 16 amino acids. V was cut by 7 bases and J by 0 bases, with 16 bases left in between. The CDR3 loop is CASKPRDAISYNEQFF. The CDR3 nucleotides are TGTGCCAGCAAACCCCGGGACGCCATCTCCTACAATGAGCAGTTCTTC. The full variable domain, with the rest looked up from reference TRBV28 and TRBJ2-1, is DVKVTQSSRYLVKRTGEKVFLECVQDMDHENMFWYRQDPGLGLRLIYFSYDVKMKEKGDIPEGYSVSREKKERFSLILESASTNQTSMYLCASKPRDAISYNEQFFGPGTRLTVL.

The rearrangement joins TRBV28 to TRBJ2-3; no reliable D call. CDR3 length: 13 residues. V was clipped by 6 bases and J by 2 bases, with 9 bases between them. Germline CDR1 MDHEN, CDR2 SYDVKM. Here the CDR3 reads CASSLRPTDTQYF. DNA of the CDR3: TGTGCCAGCAGCCTCAGGCCCACAGATACGCAGTATTTT.

This clonotype came up a few times. V usage is TRBV4-2 and J usage is TRBJ2-5, with 9 bases that match TRBD1. The V and J ends lost 1 base and 1 base, in that order; junction bases with no gene match: 7. Germline CDR1 and CDR2: LGHNA and YNFKEQ. The CDR3 length is 17 residues. CDR3 nucleotides: TGTGCCAGCAGCCAAGGGGACCTACAGGGGGCCCAAGAGACCCAGTACTTC. This sequence encodes CASSQGDLQGAQETQYF.

The rearrangement uses TRBV28 and TRBJ2-3, with D possibly being TRBD1 or TRBD2 (5 bases each). Germline V gives CDR1 MDHEN, CDR2 SYDVKM. Trimming shortened V by 6 bases and J by 3 bases, and 16 bases separated the two germline ends. The CDR3 is 15 residues long. The CDR3 here is CASRTGTAGTDTQYF. CDR3 coding DNA: TGTGCCAGCAGAACCGGGACGGCAGGGACAGATACGCAGTATTTT.

The chain has TRBV7-8 and TRBJ1-1, with D perhaps matching TRBD1 (6 bases). The germline V gene encodes CDR1 SGHVS and CDR2 FQNEAQ. Deletions cut 4 bases from V and 5 bases from J, with 14 bases between. CDR3 size: 14 residues. The CDR3 here is CASSSGPGETEAFF. In DNA, the CDR3 is TGTGCCAGCAGCTCCGGGCCAGGGGAGACTGAAGCTTTCTTT.

The V call is TRBV29-1, the J call TRBJ1-1; possibly TRBD1 for D (6 bases). The V end lost 4 bases, the J end lost 0 bases, and 15 bases lay between the germline ends. Germline assignment: CDR1 SQVTM and CDR2 ANQGSEA. CDR3 size: 15 residues. The CDR3 protein is CSVAVYGGLNTEAFF. For the CDR3, the DNA is TGCAGCGTTGCGGTGTACGGGGGGCTGAACACTGAAGCTTTCTTT.

The chain couples TRBV24-1 to TRBJ2-1; tentatively, D is TRBD1 (6 bases). The CDR3 has 15 amino acids. The germline V gene encodes CDR1 KGHDR and CDR2 SFDVKD. V gave up 3 bases and J gave up 5 bases, with 13 bases separating them. The CDR3 sequence: CATSDPRPGDNEQFF. The CDR3 DNA is TGTGCCACCAGTGATCCCCGACCAGGGGACAATGAGCAGTTCTTC.

The chain is built from TRBV6-5 and TRBJ1-6; 8 bases map to TRBD1. After removal of 4 bases from V and 9 bases from J, the junction contained 14 bases not matched to a gene. The CDR3 consists of 17 residues. Germline loops: CDR1 MNHEY, CDR2 SVGAGI. CDR3 sequence reads: CASSSSDRAGFASPLHF. The DNA for the CDR3 is TGTGCCAGCAGTTCCTCGGACAGGGCCGGGTTTGCTTCACCCCTCCACTTT.

The chain joins TRBV7-9 to TRBJ1-2, with D hard to call. Germline-derived CDR1 and CDR2 are SEHNR and FQNEAQ (reference sequence). Trimming removed 1 base from V and 2 bases from J, with 14 bases in between. The CDR3 sequence is 16 residues long. The CDR3 DNA follows: TGTGCCAGCAGCTTAGGTTCCGTTGAAGTGAACTATGGCTACACCTTC. This codes for CASSLGSVEVNYGYTF.